A selection of T cell receptor beta chains follows, all from one sample in a study of T-cell reconstitution after alpha-beta-depleted transplantation in children. MiXCR, run by TCRdb on the PCR reads, gives a single entry per CDR3 protein. The profile shows about 260,000 distinct CDR3 sequences, 8.2% of them singletons. The sequences come from PBMCs, mostly from graft donor cells, collected 180 days after TCRalphabeta/CD19-depleted stem cell transplant. These receptors all come from a male patient younger than 18 who had a stem cell transplant for acute lymphoblastic leukemia, so the T cells may come from the graft donor. Both conserved end residues are part of each CDR3. Fields, in order: clone size, J gene, V gene, D gene, CDR3 protein, CDR3 DNA. A D gene is named only where the DNA matches it firmly. Size values are once, few and many counts, or a class for expanded clones, and some rows have none.

many	TRBJ1-3	TRBV5-1	NA	CASSLARGGGNTIYF	TGCGCCAGCAGCTTGGCCCGAGGAGGTGGAAACACCATATATTTT
many	TRBJ1-4	TRBV9	TRBD1	CASSVSPGAGGFEKLFF	TGTGCCAGCAGCGTTTCTCCCGGGGCAGGGGGCTTTGAAAAACTGTTTTTT
many	TRBJ1-1	TRBV6-5	NA	CASSYSGLAEAFF	TGTGCCAGCAGTTACTCGGGGTTGGCTGAAGCTTTCTTT
NA	TRBJ2-7	TRBV14	NA	CASSQVPGREQYF	TGTGCCAGCAGCCAAGTTCCAGGGCGGGAGCAGTACTTC
many	TRBJ2-1	TRBV21-1	NA	CASSKYSGSYNEQFF	TGTGCCAGCAGCAAATACTCAGGCTCCTACAATGAGCAGTTCTTC
many	TRBJ2-3	TRBV6-5	NA	CASSLEPGDTQYF	TGTGCCAGCAGTTTGGAGCCGGGGGATACGCAGTATTTT
many	TRBJ2-2	TRBV4-1	NA	CASSQLRTVHSTGELFF	TGCGCCAGCAGCCAGTTAAGGACAGTTCACAGCACCGGGGAGCTGTTTTTT
many	TRBJ1-5	TRBV5-6	TRBD1	CASSLNAGTGMDQPQHF	TGTGCCAGCAGCTTAAACGCCGGGACAGGGATGGATCAGCCCCAGCATTTT
many	TRBJ2-1	TRBV3-1	NA	CASSRLGGAGAYNEQFF	TGTGCCAGCAGCCGGTTAGGGGGTGCGGGGGCTTACAATGAGCAGTTCTTC
many	TRBJ2-5	TRBV3-1	NA	CASSQVWRETQYF	TGTGCCAGCAGCCAAGTTTGGAGAGAGACCCAGTACTTC
many	TRBJ1-3	TRBV4-2	NA	CASSPAGSLSGNTIYF	TGTGCCAGCAGCCCCGCAGGGTCGCTCTCTGGAAACACCATATATTTT
many	TRBJ1-5	TRBV28	NA	CASSLGRQPQHF	TGTGCCAGCAGTTTGGGCCGTCAGCCCCAGCATTTT
NA	TRBJ2-1	TRBV24-1	NA	CATSGAGPIDYNEQFF	TGTGCCACCAGTGGGGCGGGGCCGATCGACTACAATGAGCAGTTCTTC
many	TRBJ2-7	TRBV10-3	TRBD1	CAIARDRASYEQYF	TGTGCCATAGCCCGGGACAGGGCCTCCTACGAGCAGTACTTC
NA	TRBJ2-7	TRBV19	NA	CASSIRGFHEQYF	TGTGCCAGTAGTATCAGGGGTTTCCACGAGCAGTACTTC
many	TRBJ2-4	TRBV20-1	TRBD1	CSARGQGKNIQYF	TGCAGTGCTAGGGGACAGGGGAAGAACATTCAGTACTTC
few	TRBJ2-7	TRBV11-2	NA	CASSYDLRQTQYF	TGTGCCAGCAGCTACGACCTGAGACAGACACAGTACTTC
many	TRBJ2-1	TRBV7-2	TRBD2	CASSSPLAVGGEQFF	TGTGCCAGCAGCTCCCCACTAGCGGTCGGGGGTGAGCAGTTCTTC
many	TRBJ2-1	TRBV9	NA	CASSVAVYNEQFF	TGTGCCAGCAGCGTAGCCGTTTACAATGAGCAGTTCTTC
NA	TRBJ2-5	TRBV2	TRBD1	CASTWDRARETQYF	TGTGCCAGCACCTGGGACAGGGCAAGGGAGACCCAGTACTTC
many	TRBJ2-3	TRBV20-1	NA	CSARVIGATDTQYF	TGCAGTGCTAGAGTGATTGGGGCCACAGATACGCAGTATTTT
many	TRBJ2-7	TRBV5-1	TRBD2	CASSLSGEIGQYF	TGCGCCAGCAGCCTTAGCGGGGAGATCGGGCAGTACTTC
NA	TRBJ2-7	TRBV5-4	NA	CASSIHRDIGEQYF	TGTGCCAGCAGCATACACCGGGACATCGGAGAGCAGTACTTC